The 8 T cell receptor beta chains given below trace back to one sample, sequenced in a study of OX40 agonist ivuxolimab in advanced cancers. Clones were sequenced by immunoSEQ multiplex PCR, and TCRdb holds only the in-frame ones, with some missing. The top ten clones hold about 10% of a sample with fewer than 40,000 clones, roughly four fifths of them seen once. The material was CD4+ or CD8+ T cells sorted from blood, obtained in a trial of the OX40 agonist ivuxolimab. The receptors stem from an adult with an advanced solid tumor such as melanoma, head and neck, liver or kidney cancer.

The rearrangement uses TRBV4-1 and TRBJ1-4; D not certain. This CDR3 has 16 amino acids. Germline V gives CDR1 MGHRA, CDR2 YSYEKL. With 4 bases removed from V and 8 bases from J, the gap between germline ends came to 20 bases. CDR3 sequence reads: CASSPSRAGVREKLFF. The CDR3 DNA reads as TGCGCCAGCAGCCCATCAAGGGCCGGTGTGAGGGAAAAACTGTTTTTT.

This clone occurred once. The V gene is TRBV30, the J gene TRBJ1-2; D is ambiguous. The CDR3 consists of 14 residues. V was pared by 5 bases and J by 0 bases, with 13 bases between. Germline values: CDR1 GTSNPN, CDR2 SVGIG (reference sequence). The CDR3 nucleotides read TGTGCCTGGGGCAGGTCCAACCCTAACTATGGCTACACCTTC. This gives the protein CAWGRSNPNYGYTF.

V usage is TRBV19 and J usage is TRBJ1-2; 12 nucleotides match TRBD1. The germline V gene has CDR1 LNHDA and CDR2 SQIVND (reference sequence). V shed 6 bases, J shed 5 bases, and the junction held 7 bases outside the gene matches. The CDR3 consists of 15 residues. The CDR3 here is CASRGTGGEGYGYTF. The CDR3 DNA reads TGTGCCAGTAGGGGGACAGGGGGCGAAGGGTATGGCTACACCTTC.

The rearrangement joins TRBV10-2 to TRBJ2-1; TRBD1 or TRBD2 may be the D gene (5 bases each). V was pared by 7 bases and J by 0 bases, with 10 bases between. CDR1 is WSHSY, CDR2 SAAADI, per germline. The CDR3 covers 14 residues. The CDR3 DNA is TGCGCCAGCAAACCGGGGCTCTCCTACAATGAGCAGTTCTTC. Amino acid sequence: CASKPGLSYNEQFF.

The chain combines TRBV7-8 with TRBJ2-7, with D tentatively TRBD1 (6 bases). The germline V gene encodes CDR1 SGHVS and CDR2 FQNEAQ. Trimming took off 7 bases at V and 2 bases at J, with 12 bases between the two ends. This CDR3 comprises 13 residues. The CDR3 loop reads CASKTGTAYEQYF. The CDR3 DNA reads as TGTGCCAGCAAAACAGGGACGGCCTACGAGCAGTACTTC.

In this sample, this clone turned up a few times. The chain is built from TRBV6-5 and TRBJ1-1; 7 bases align to TRBD1. The germline CDR1 and CDR2 sequences are MNHEY and SVGAGI. This CDR3 comprises 14 residues. Losses at the gene ends were 5 bases for V and 2 bases for J; bases not matched to a gene: 5. CDR3 bases: TGTGCCAGCAGTCTCACAGGGGTCAACACTGAAGCTTTCTTT. Amino acids: CASSLTGVNTEAFF.

The J gene is TRBJ1-2, the V gene TRBV2; 9 nucleotides line up with TRBD1. The trim removed 11 bases at V and 6 bases at J, leaving 16 bases unmatched. Germline V gene sequence: CDR1 SNHLY, CDR2 FYNNEI. This CDR3 region has 15 residues. The DNA for the CDR3 is TGTGCCCAGCAGCGGACGAAGGGACAGGGTGATGGCTACACCTTC. As protein: CAQQRTKGQGDGYTF.

The V and J genes are TRBV5-5 and TRBJ1-1; no firm D call. V dropped 2 bases and J dropped 3 bases, with 8 bases sitting between them. Looked up from germline, CDR1 is SGHKS and CDR2 is YYEKEE (reference sequence). The CDR3 has 13 residues. The CDR3 DNA reads TGTGCCAGCAGCTTATGGCAAGACACTGAAGCTTTCTTT. Its protein is CASSLWQDTEAFF.